Each of the 2 T cell receptor beta chains below was sequenced from the same sample in a study of CD8+CD57+ T cells in acquired aplastic anemia. TCR beta VDJ and CDR3 profiles were obtained from a genomic DNA template. One entry per CDR3 protein results from TCRdb running MiXCR on the reads. The table shows a few hundred thousand distinct CDR3 sequences, with 45% to 70% occurring only once. The sequencing input was sorted CD4+, CD8+, or CD8+CD57+ T cells (not recorded which) from PBMCs. These receptors all stem from a human donor with severe aplastic anemia or a healthy control (not recorded which).

This clonotype was found many times. V is TRBV25-1 and J is TRBJ2-4, with TRBD1 matching over 8 bases. The length of the CDR3 is 14 residues. Trimming removed 3 bases from V and 6 bases from J; junction bases left unmatched: 4. Germline V gene lookup returns CDR1 MGHDK and CDR2 SYGVNS. The DNA for the CDR3 is TGTGCCAGCAGTGACTGGACAGGGCGAAACATTCAGTACTTC. This encodes CASSDWTGRNIQYF.

The DNA for the CDR3 is TGTGCCAGCAGCTTAAACCTCACCGGGGAGCTGTTTTTT. Translation: CASSLNLTGELFF. The V gene is TRBV7-3, the J gene TRBJ2-2, with D uncertain. Germline V gene data show CDR1 as SGHTA and CDR2 as FQGTGA. V was trimmed by 1 base and J by 4 bases, leaving 4 bases between them. The CDR3 spans 13 residues.